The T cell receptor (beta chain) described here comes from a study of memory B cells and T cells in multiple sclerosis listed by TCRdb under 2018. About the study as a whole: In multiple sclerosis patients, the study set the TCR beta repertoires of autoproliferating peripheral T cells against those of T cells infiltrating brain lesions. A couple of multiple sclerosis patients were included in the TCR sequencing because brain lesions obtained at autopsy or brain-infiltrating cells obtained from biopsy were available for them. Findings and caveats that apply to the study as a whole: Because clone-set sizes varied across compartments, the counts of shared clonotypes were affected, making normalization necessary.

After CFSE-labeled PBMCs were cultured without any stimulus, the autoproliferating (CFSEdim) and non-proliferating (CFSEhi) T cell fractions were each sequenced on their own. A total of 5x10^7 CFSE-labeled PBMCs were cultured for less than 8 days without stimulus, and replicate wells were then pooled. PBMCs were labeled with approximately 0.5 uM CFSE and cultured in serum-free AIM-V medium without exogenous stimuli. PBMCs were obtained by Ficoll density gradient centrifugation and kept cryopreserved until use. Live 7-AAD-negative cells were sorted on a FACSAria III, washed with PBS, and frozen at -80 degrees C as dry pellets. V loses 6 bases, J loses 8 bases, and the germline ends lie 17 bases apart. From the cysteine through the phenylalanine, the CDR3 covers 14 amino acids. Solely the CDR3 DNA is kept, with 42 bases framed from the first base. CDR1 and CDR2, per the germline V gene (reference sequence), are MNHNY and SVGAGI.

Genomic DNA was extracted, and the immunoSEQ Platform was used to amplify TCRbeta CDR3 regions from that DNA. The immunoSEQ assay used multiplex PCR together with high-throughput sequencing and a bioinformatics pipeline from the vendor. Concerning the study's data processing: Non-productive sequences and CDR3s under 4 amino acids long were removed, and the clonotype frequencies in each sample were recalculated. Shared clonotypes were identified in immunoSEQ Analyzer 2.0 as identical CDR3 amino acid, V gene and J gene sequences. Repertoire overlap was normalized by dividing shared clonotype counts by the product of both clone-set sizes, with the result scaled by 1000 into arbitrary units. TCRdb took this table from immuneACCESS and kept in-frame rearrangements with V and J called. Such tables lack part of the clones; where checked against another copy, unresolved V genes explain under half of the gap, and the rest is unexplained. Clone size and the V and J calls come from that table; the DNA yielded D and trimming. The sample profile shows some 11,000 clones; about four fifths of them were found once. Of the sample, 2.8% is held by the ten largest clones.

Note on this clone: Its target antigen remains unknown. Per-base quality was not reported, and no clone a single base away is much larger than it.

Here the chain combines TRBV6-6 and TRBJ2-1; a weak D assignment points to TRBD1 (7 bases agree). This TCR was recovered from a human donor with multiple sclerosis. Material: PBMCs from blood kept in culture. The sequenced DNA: TGTGCCAGCAGGGAGGGGGCCGATCTCTATGAGCAGTTCTTC. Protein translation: CASREGADLYEQFF.